These T cell receptor beta chains were read from a single sample in a study of radiotherapy plus CTLA-4 blockade in lung cancer. Libraries were prepared by immunoSEQ multiplex PCR; TCRdb keeps only in-frame clonotypes and omits some of them. This sample carries some 50,000 clones, approximately 80% of them seen once, and the ten largest clones take 2.5% to 3.5%. The source was peripheral blood, collected from a patient treated with radiotherapy plus ipilimumab. The source of these receptors is a human donor with non-small cell lung cancer who had a partial response to radiotherapy plus ipilimumab. Each CDR3 is given without its conserved first and last residue.

J	V	CDR3
TRBJ1-5	TRBV9	ASSSRQGSPQH
TRBJ2-7	TRBV28	ASRLDRVVSYEQY
TRBJ1-6	TRBV6-5	ASSYSIGASPLH
TRBJ2-1	TRBV7-9	ASSLAPKSGGAYNEQF
TRBJ1-3	TRBV19	ASSSQATGSGNTIY
TRBJ2-7	TRBV7-9	ASSSSGTPYEQY
TRBJ2-5	TRBV5-1	ASSLGLTEETQY
TRBJ1-2	TRBV2	AREVTGATYGYT
TRBJ2-2	TRBV4-2	ASSHVRSNTGELF
TRBJ2-1	TRBV10-1	ASSGVQGGTTINEQF
TRBJ2-1	TRBV13	ASSLRRGAYNEQF
TRBJ2-3	TRBV5-1	ASRPLAGGQITDTQY
TRBJ2-3	TRBV5-5	ASGAADTQY
TRBJ2-7	TRBV4-3	ASSQYASGGVDDEQY
TRBJ1-6	TRBV6-1	ASSLDRVGSPLH
TRBJ2-5	TRBV23-1	ASSRVAQRGQETQY
TRBJ1-1	TRBV6-1	ASSEQGATEAF
TRBJ1-5	TRBV5-6	ASSATLRGNSNQPQH
TRBJ2-5	TRBV9	ASSAQIGGQETQY
TRBJ2-7	TRBV5-5	ASSPDRTYEQY
TRBJ1-4	TRBV28	ASSLLGTGDEKLF
TRBJ1-4	TRBV9	ASSVAAQGFEKLF
TRBJ2-1	TRBV5-4	ASSGGAYSENEQF
TRBJ1-1	TRBV28	ASSSGTGFTEAF
TRBJ2-5	TRBV4-2	ASSQGVSGGGSPQETQY
TRBJ1-4	TRBV6-5	ASSISATNEKLF
TRBJ1-2	TRBV30	AWSVTRSPSGGYT
TRBJ2-1	TRBV7-3	ASSTSGGEQF
TRBJ2-4	TRBV6-5	ASSGLAGNIQY
TRBJ1-2	TRBV5-1	ASSLGLTANYGYT
TRBJ1-1	TRBV10-3	AISESVTGTEAF
TRBJ1-3	TRBV11-2	ASRHVQGHSGNTIY
TRBJ1-2	TRBV27	ASSPLYGQGEYGYT
TRBJ2-7	TRBV4-1	ASSLTGGAYEQY
TRBJ2-3	TRBV7-2	ASSSDRGLDTQY
TRBJ1-2	TRBV5-1	ASSLFPVSNYGYT
TRBJ2-2	TRBV9	ASSVGGANTGELF
TRBJ2-1	TRBV18	ASSPDTEQF
TRBJ1-3	TRBV7-8	ASSLHRGSSSGNTIY
TRBJ2-1	TRBV28	ASNLASGGAHNEQF
TRBJ2-3	TRBV5-1	ASSGQLAGGGTDTQY
TRBJ1-1	TRBV6-5	ASRYPYMNTEAF
TRBJ2-7	TRBV27	ASSLGQGAVDHEQY
TRBJ2-5	TRBV5-6	ASSYAGTGPETQY
TRBJ1-1	TRBV9	ASSVGVGVGTEAF
TRBJ1-2	TRBV4-1	ASSQEGGDGYYGYT
TRBJ2-4	TRBV13	ASSFGQGAGIQY
TRBJ2-3	TRBV5-1	ASSFRTGGGSTDTQY
TRBJ2-1	TRBV5-6	ASSSLREQF
TRBJ1-4	TRBV19	ASSIGGLTPEKLF
TRBJ2-1	TRBV18	ASSPRTNGDYNEQF
TRBJ2-2	TRBV7-8	ASSLVGAGELF
TRBJ2-7	TRBV11-1	ASSQDRDEQY
TRBJ1-4	TRBV4-1	ASSQGTPRGKLF